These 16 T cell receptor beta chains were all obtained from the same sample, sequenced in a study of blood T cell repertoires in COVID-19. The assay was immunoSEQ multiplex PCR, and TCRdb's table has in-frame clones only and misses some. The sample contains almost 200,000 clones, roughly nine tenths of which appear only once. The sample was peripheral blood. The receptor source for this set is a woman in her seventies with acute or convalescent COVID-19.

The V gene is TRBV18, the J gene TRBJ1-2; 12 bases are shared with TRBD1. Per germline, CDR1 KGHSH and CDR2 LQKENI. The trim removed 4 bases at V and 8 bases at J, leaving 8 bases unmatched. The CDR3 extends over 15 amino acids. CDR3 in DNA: TGTGCCAGCTCACTTTCCGGGACAGGGGGCGGAGGCTACACCTTC. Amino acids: CASSLSGTGGGGYTF.

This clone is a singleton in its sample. CDR3 nucleotides: TGTGCCAGCAGTTTATTTGCGGCGGCTGGTTCCTACAATGAGCAGTTCTTC. It is translated as CASSLFAAAGSYNEQFF. The chain links TRBV28 to TRBJ2-1; no clear D. Trimming stripped 1 base from V and 1 base from J, with 14 bases between. CDR1 is MDHEN and CDR2 is SYDVKM in the germline V gene. This CDR3 region has 17 residues.

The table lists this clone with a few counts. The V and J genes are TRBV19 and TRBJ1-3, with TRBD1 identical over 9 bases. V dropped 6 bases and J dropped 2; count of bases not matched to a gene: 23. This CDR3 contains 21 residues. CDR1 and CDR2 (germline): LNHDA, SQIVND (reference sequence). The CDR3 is CASRVPLSGPDRGNAGNTIYF. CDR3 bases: TGTGCCAGTAGGGTCCCCCTCAGTGGACCTGACAGGGGGAATGCTGGAAACACCATATATTTT.

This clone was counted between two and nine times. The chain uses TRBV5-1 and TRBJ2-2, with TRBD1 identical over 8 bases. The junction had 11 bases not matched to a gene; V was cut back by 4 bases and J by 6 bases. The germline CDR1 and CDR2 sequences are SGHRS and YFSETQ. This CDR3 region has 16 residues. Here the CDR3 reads CASSPAGQGRAGELFF. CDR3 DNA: TGCGCCAGCAGCCCAGCCGGACAGGGAAGGGCCGGGGAGCTGTTTTTT.

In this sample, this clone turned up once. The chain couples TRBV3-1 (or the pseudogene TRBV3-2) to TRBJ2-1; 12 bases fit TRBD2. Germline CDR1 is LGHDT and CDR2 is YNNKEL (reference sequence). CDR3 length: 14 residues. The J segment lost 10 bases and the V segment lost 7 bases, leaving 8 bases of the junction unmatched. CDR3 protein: CASNLAGGPWEQFF. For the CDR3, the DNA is TGTGCCAGCAATCTAGCGGGGGGGCCTTGGGAGCAGTTCTTC.

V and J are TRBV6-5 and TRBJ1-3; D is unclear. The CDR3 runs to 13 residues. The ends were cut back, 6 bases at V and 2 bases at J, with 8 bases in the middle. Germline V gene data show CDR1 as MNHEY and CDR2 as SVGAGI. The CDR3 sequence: CASRGGPGNTIYF. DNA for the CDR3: TGTGCCAGCAGGGGAGGCCCTGGAAACACCATATATTTT.

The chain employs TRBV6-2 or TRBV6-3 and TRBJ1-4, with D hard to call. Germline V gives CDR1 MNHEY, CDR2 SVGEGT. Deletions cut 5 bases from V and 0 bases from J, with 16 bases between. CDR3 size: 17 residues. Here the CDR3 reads CASSPTTRITTNEKLFF. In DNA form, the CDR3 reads TGTGCCAGCAGTCCAACGACAAGGATCACAACTAATGAAAAACTGTTTTTT.

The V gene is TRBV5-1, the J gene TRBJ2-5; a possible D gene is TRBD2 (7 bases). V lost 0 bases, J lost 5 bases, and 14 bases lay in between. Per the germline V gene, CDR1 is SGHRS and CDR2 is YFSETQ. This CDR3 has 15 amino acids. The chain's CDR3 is CASSLEGGTRETQYF. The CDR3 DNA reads TGCGCCAGCAGCTTGGAGGGGGGGACGAGGGAGACCCAGTACTTC.

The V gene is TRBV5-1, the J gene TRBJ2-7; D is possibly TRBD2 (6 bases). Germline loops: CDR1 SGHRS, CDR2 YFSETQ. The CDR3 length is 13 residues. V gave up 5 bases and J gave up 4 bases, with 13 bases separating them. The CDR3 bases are TGCGCCAGCAGGGCGGCGGGGAGGTACGAGCAGTACTTC. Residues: CASRAAGRYEQYF.

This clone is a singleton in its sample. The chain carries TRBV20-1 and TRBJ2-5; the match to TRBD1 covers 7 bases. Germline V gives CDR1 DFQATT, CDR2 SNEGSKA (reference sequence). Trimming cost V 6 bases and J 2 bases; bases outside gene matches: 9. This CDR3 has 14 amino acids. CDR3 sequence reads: CSASRIRGQETQYF. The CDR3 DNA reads TGCAGTGCCAGTCGGATCAGGGGGCAAGAGACCCAGTACTTC.

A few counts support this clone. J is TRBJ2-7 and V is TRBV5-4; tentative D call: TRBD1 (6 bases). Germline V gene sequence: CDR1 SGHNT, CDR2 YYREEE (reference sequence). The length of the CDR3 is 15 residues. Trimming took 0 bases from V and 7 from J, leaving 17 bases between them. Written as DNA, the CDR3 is TGTGCCAGCAGCTTGGGGACAGCTTCCTACGAAGAGCAGTACTTC. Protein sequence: CASSLGTASYEEQYF.

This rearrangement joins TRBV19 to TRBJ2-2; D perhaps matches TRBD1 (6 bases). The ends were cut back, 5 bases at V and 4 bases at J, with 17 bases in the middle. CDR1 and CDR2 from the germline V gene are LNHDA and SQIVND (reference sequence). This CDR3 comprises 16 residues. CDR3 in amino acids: CASSPNQGWGTGELFF. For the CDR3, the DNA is TGTGCCAGTAGTCCGAACCAGGGGTGGGGCACCGGGGAGCTGTTTTTT.

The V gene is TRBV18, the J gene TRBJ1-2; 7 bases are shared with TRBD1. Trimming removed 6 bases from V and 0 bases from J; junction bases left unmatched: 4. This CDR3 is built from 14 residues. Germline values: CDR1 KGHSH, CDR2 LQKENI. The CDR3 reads CASSGDSSNYGYTF. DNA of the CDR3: TGTGCCAGCTCCGGGGACAGCTCTAACTATGGCTACACCTTC.

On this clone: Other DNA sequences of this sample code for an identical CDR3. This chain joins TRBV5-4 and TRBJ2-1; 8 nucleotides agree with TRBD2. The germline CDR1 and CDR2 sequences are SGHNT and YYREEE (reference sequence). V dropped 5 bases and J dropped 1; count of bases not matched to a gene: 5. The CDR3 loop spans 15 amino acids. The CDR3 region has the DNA TGTGCCAGCAGTTCCAGCGGGGGTTCCTACAATGAGCAGTTCTTC. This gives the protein CASSSSGGSYNEQFF.

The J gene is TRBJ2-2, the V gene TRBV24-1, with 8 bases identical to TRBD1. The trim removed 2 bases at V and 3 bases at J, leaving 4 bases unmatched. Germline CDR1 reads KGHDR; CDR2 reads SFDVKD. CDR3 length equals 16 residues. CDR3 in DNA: TGTGCCACCAGTGATTCCGGGACAGGTTACACCGGGGAGCTGTTTTTT. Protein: CATSDSGTGYTGELFF.

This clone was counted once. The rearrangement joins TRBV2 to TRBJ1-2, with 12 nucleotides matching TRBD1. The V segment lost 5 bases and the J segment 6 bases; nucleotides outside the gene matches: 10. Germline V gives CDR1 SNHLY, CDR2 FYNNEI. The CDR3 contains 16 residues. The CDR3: CASSTRDRGRSDGYTF. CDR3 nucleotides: TGTGCCAGCAGTACACGGGACAGGGGGCGATCGGATGGCTACACCTTC.